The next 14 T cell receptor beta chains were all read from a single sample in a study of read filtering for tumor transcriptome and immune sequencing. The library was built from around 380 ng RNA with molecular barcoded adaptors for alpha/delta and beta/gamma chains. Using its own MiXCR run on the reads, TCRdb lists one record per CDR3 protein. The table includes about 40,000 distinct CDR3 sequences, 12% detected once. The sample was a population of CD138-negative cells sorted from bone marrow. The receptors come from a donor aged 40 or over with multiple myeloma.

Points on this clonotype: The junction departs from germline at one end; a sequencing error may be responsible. The DNA for the CDR3 is TGTGCCAGCAGATTAAATAGCAATGAGCCCCTGCATTTT. This codes for CASRLNSNEPLHF. The chain has TRBV7-2 and TRBJ1-5; unclear D gene. The CDR3 spans 13 residues. CDR1 SGHTA and CDR2 FQGNSA come from the germline V gene.

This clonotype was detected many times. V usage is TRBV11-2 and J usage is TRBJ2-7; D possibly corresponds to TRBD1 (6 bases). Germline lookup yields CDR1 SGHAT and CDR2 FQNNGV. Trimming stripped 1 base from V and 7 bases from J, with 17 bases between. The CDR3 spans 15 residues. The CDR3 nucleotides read TGTGCCAGCAGCTTAGTCACAGGGCTGATGGTGGAGCAGTACTTC. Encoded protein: CASSLVTGLMVEQYF.

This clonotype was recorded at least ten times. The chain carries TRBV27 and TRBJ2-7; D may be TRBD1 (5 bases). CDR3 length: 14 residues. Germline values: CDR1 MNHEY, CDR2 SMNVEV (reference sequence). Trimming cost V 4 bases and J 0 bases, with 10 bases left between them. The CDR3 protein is CASSWGRASYEQYF. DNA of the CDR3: TGTGCCAGCAGTTGGGGCAGGGCCTCCTACGAGCAGTACTTC.

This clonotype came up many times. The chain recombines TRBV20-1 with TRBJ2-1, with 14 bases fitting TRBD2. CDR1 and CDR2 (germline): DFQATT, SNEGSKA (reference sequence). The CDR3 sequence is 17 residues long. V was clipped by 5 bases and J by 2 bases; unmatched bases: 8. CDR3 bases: TGCAGTGCTGGGACTAGCGGGGGCATTCGAGCCTACAATGAGCAGTTCTTC. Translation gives CSAGTSGGIRAYNEQFF.

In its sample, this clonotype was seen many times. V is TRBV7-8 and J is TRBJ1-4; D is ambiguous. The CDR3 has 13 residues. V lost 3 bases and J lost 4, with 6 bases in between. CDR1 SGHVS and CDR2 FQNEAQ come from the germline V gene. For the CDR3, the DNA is TGTGCCAGCAGCTTGGGCCATAATGAAAAACTGTTTTTT. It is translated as CASSLGHNEKLFF.

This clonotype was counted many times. CDR3 DNA: TGTGCCAGCAGCCCCTGGAGGGGAGCTTTCTTT. Its protein product is CASSPWRGAFF. This chain connects TRBV7-9 to TRBJ1-1; possibly TRBD1 for D (5 bases). CDR3 length equals 11 residues. Deletions cut 5 bases from V and 10 bases from J, with 11 bases between. Looked up from germline, CDR1 is SEHNR and CDR2 is FQNEAQ (reference sequence). The full variable domain, its missing parts supplied by reference TRBV7-9 and TRBJ1-1, is DTGVSQNPRHKITKRGQNVTFRCDPISEHNRLYWYRQTLGQGPEFLTYFQNEAQLEKSRLLSDRFSAERPKGSFSTLEIQRTEQGDSAMYLCASSPWRGAFFGQGTRLTVV.

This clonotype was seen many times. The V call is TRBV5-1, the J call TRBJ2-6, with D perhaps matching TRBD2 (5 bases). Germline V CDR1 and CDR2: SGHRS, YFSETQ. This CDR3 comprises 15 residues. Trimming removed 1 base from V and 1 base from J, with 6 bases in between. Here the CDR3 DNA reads TGCGCCAGCAGCTTGACGGGGTCTGGGGCCAACGTCCTGACTTTC. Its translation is CASSLTGSGANVLTF.

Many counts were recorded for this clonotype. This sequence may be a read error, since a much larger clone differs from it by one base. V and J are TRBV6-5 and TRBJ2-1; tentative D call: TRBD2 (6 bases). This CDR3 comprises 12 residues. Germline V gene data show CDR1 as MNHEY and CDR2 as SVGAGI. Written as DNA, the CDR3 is TGTGCCAGCGGGGGGATGGGGAATGGGCAGTTCTTC. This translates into CASGGMGNGQFF.

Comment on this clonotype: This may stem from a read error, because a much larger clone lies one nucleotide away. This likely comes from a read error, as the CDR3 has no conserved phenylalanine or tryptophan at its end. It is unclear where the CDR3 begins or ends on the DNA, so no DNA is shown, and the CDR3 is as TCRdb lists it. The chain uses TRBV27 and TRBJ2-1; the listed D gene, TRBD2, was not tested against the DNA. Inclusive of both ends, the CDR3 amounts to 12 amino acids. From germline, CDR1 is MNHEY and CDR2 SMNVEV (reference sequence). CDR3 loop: CASSCSGGPLFL.

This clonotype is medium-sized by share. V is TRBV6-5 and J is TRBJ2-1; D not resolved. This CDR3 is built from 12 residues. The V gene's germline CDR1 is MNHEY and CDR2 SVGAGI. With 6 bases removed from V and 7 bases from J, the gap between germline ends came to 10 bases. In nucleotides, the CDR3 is TGTGCCAGCAGAAACATCGGGAATGAGCAGTTCTTC. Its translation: CASRNIGNEQFF.

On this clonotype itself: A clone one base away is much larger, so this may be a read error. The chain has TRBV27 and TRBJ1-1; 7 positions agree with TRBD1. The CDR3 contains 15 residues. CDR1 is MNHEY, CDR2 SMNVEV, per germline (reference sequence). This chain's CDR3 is CASSPLDRENAEAFF. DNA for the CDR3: TGTGCCAGCAGTCCCCTCGACAGGGAGAACGCTGAAGCTTTCTTT.

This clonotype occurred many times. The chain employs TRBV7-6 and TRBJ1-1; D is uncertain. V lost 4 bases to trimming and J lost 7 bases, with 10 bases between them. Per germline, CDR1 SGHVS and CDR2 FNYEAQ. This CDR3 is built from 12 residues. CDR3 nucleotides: TGTGCCAGCAGCTCCTTGGACGGTGAAGCTTTCTTT. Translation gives CASSSLDGEAFF.

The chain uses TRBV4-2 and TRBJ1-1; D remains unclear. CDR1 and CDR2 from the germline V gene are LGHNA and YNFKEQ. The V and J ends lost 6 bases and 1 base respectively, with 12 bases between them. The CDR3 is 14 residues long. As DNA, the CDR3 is TGTGCCAGCAGTGAAGGGTACGGGAACACTGAAGCTTTCTTT. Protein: CASSEGYGNTEAFF.

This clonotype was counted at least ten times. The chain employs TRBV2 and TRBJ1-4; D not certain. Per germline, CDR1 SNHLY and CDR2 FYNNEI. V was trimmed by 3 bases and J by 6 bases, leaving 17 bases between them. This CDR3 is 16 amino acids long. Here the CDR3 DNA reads TGTGCCAGCAGTGACCGAATAGGCAGTTCATATGAAAAACTGTTTTTT. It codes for CASSDRIGSSYEKLFF.